This entry lists 32 T cell receptor beta chains sequenced from one sample in a study of vaccination effects on CD4 cells after COVID-19 (dated by TCRdb to the early 2020s). These receptors' targets are unknown. The library was generated by the immunoSEQ multiplex PCR assay. Drawn from immuneACCESS, this table holds only the in-frame rearrangements with V and J called that TCRdb kept. Clones are partly lost; checked studies trace under half to an unresolved V gene and leave the rest unexplained. The sample includes 50,000 to 75,000 clones, with roughly 79% observed a single time. About 2.4% of the sample belongs to the ten largest clones. In the ViraFEST assay, PBMC were stimulated with viral peptide pools, and antigen-specific CD4+ T cell clonotypes were then identified by expansion using TCR sequencing. After 10 to 11 days of culture, CD4+ T cells were isolated with the EasySep CD4+ T cell isolation kit.

This specimen consisted of CD4+ T cells from PBMCs cultured with HCoV-229E spike peptides, obtained before COVID-19 vaccination. The cell subset or site label, read with the paper, signifies: HCoV-229E spike overlapping peptide pool stimulation. The receptors were gathered from a human donor who received a COVID-19 vaccine.

The chain uses TRBV7-9 and TRBJ1-4; D remains unclear. Trimming shortened V by 8 bases and J by 0 bases, and 13 bases separated the two germline ends. The CDR3 consists of 15 residues. Germline assignment: CDR1 SEHNR and CDR2 FQNEAQ (reference sequence). This chain's CDR3 is CASRPNTATNEKLFF. The CDR3 region has the DNA TGTGCCAGCCGCCCCAATACAGCAACTAATGAAAAACTGTTTTTT.

The CDR3 DNA is TGTGCCACCAGCTTACGGCAGGGACTCTATGGCTACACCTTC. It is translated as CATSLRQGLYGYTF. The rearrangement uses TRBV15 and TRBJ1-2; D might be TRBD1 (5 bases). The germline V gene encodes CDR1 LNHNV and CDR2 YYDKDF (reference sequence). The CDR3 consists of 14 residues. V lost 5 bases and J lost 4, with 14 bases in between. Based on the CDR3 plus reference TRBV15 and TRBJ1-2, the full variable domain is DAMVIQNPRYQVTQFGKPVTLSCSQTLNHNVMYWYQQKSSQAPKLLFHYYDKDFNNEADTPDNFQSRRPNTSFCFLDIRSPGLGDTAMYLCATSLRQGLYGYTFGSGTRLTVV.

This clone showed up just a few times. CDR3 region: CASTDSSGNTIYF. The CDR3 DNA is TGTGCCAGCACAGACAGTTCTGGAAACACCATATATTTT. This chain connects TRBV2 to TRBJ1-3; possibly TRBD1 for D (5 bases). CDR1 is SNHLY and CDR2 is FYNNEI in the germline V gene. This CDR3 has 13 residues. Trimming took 7 bases from V and 1 from J, leaving 8 bases between them. Full variable domain (rest looked up from reference TRBV2 and TRBJ1-3): EPEVTQTPSHQVTQMGQEVILRCVPISNHLYFYWYRQILGQKVEFLVSFYNNEISEKSEIFDDQFSVERPDGSNFTLKIRSTKLEDSAMYFCASTDSSGNTIYFGEGSWLTVV.

V is TRBV6-1 and J is TRBJ2-2, with D maybe TRBD1 (5 bases). The CDR3 runs to 13 residues. The V end was cut by 2 bases, the J end by 6 bases, with 7 bases between. Germline CDR1 and CDR2: MNHNS and SASEGT. CDR3 DNA sequence: TGTGCCAGCAGTGAACAGGGCGCCGGGGAGCTGTTTTTT. Translated: CASSEQGAGELFF.

The V gene is TRBV30, the J gene TRBJ1-3; D gene ambiguous. This CDR3 spans 16 amino acids. The V and J ends lost 3 bases and 0 bases respectively, with 15 bases between them. Germline V gene data show CDR1 as GTSNPN and CDR2 as SVGIG (reference sequence). The CDR3 spells CAWSRERASSGNTIYF. The CDR3 DNA reads TGTGCCTGGAGCCGAGAGAGGGCGTCCTCTGGAAACACCATATATTTT.

The J gene is TRBJ1-5, the V gene TRBV4-1, with D hard to call. The germline gives CDR1 MGHRA, CDR2 YSYEKL. Trimming took off 1 base at V and 7 bases at J, with 11 bases between the two ends. The CDR3 has 14 residues. CDR3 residues: CASSQVSGYQPQHF. In nucleotides, the CDR3 is TGCGCCAGCAGCCAAGTTTCCGGGTACCAGCCCCAGCATTTT.

This chain links TRBV28 with TRBJ2-5; D is unresolved. Germline V lookup: CDR1 MDHEN, CDR2 SYDVKM. V gave up 2 bases and J gave up 2 bases, with 6 bases separating them. This CDR3 spans 13 amino acids. The CDR3 spells CASSLAAQETQYF. CDR3 sequence (DNA): TGTGCCAGCAGTTTAGCGGCACAAGAGACCCAGTACTTC.

The chain recombines TRBV6-4 with TRBJ2-7; D is ambiguous. Germline lookup yields CDR1 MRHNA and CDR2 SNTAGT. This CDR3 is built from 15 residues. Trimming removed 10 bases at V and 1 base at J, with 20 bases between. The CDR3 is CANLSSSHFSYEQYV. The CDR3 DNA is TGTGCCAACCTCAGCAGTAGCCACTTTTCCTACGAGCAGTACGTC.

In regard to this clone: A junction end diverges from the germline sequence, so it may reflect a read error. This rearrangement joins TRBV6-1 to TRBJ2-3; D ambiguous. The CDR3 loop spans 15 amino acids. In germline, CDR1 is MNHNS, CDR2 SASEGT. The CDR3 bases are TGTGCCAGCATTGAAGCTCTTTTGCTGCCAGATACGCAGTATTTT. It is translated as CASIEALLLPDTQYF.

The chain has TRBV3-1 (or the pseudogene TRBV3-2) and TRBJ1-6; D not resolved. V gave up 2 bases and J gave up 7 bases, with 6 bases separating them. The CDR3 is 13 residues long. Germline CDR1 LGHDT, CDR2 YNNKEL (reference sequence). CDR3 protein: CASSQSGNSPLHF. The CDR3 DNA is TGTGCCAGCAGCCAATCGGGGAATTCACCCCTCCACTTT.

This chain joins TRBV5-1 and TRBJ2-5, with D perhaps matching TRBD2 (5 bases). Trimming left V 2 bases short and J 5 bases short, with 16 bases between. CDR1 is SGHRS and CDR2 is YFSETQ in the germline V gene. The CDR3 has 15 amino acids. DNA for the CDR3: TGCGCCAGCAGCTTCGCGACTGGAGGTTTGGAGACCCAGTACTTC. It specifies CASSFATGGLETQYF.

This sequence joins TRBV28 and TRBJ1-5; perhaps TRBD1 as D (5 bases). The CDR3 totals 12 residues. Germline V CDR1 and CDR2: MDHEN, SYDVKM. Deletions cut 7 bases from V and 4 bases from J, with 8 bases between. The CDR3 loop reads CASIGANQPQHF. In DNA form, the CDR3 reads TGTGCCAGCATAGGGGCGAATCAGCCCCAGCATTTT.

This clone was picked up one time. This chain uses TRBV6-5 with TRBJ1-4; D not certain. Trimming stripped 3 bases from V and 6 bases from J, with 8 bases between. This CDR3 is built from 13 residues. Germline V gene lookup returns CDR1 MNHEY and CDR2 SVGAGI. In nucleotides, the CDR3 is TGTGCCAGCAGTTATATGGAGGATGAAAAACTGTTTTTT. Amino acid sequence: CASSYMEDEKLFF.

The genes are TRBV21-1 and TRBJ1-1. TRBV21-1 is listed as a pseudogene. The CDR3 is made up of 13 amino acids. This chain's CDR3 is CASSAGGSTEAFF. The CDR3 nucleotides read TGTGCCAGCAGCGCGGGCGGGAGCACTGAAGCTTTCTTT.

The chain employs TRBV19 and TRBJ1-5; 10 bases align to TRBD1. The ends lost 7 bases at V and 9 bases at J; junction bases unmatched: 12. The length of the CDR3 is 15 residues. Germline CDR1 LNHDA, CDR2 SQIVND (reference sequence). CDR3 nucleotides: TGTGCCAGTACCTCAAGGGGACAGGGGATAACGCCCCAGCATTTT. Its translation is CASTSRGQGITPQHF.

The chain has TRBV7-9 and TRBJ2-3; possible D gene TRBD2, 5 bases. V was clipped by 1 base and J by 5 bases, with 7 bases between them. Germline V gene lookup returns CDR1 SEHNR and CDR2 FQNEAQ (reference sequence). CDR3 size: 13 residues. The CDR3 loop reads CASSLERLDTQYF. The CDR3 bases are TGTGCCAGCAGCTTAGAGCGGTTAGATACGCAGTATTTT.

V and J are TRBV2 and TRBJ1-4, with TRBD1 matching over 7 bases. Germline V CDR1 and CDR2: SNHLY, FYNNEI. This CDR3 has 16 residues. V shed 5 bases and J 4 bases; nucleotides not matched to a gene: 10. The CDR3 region is CASSYDRVRVNEKLFF. The DNA of the CDR3 is TGTGCCAGCAGTTATGACAGGGTTCGCGTTAATGAAAAACTGTTTTTT.

This clone has just one count. The chain employs TRBV30 and TRBJ2-3, with TRBD2 matching 9 bases. V dropped 3 bases and J dropped 2; count of bases not matched to a gene: 3. This CDR3 has 14 residues. Germline V gives CDR1 GTSNPN, CDR2 SVGIG (reference sequence). CDR3 sequence (DNA): TGTGCCTGGAGGAAGCGGGGGGACACAGATACGCAGTATTTT. Encoded protein: CAWRKRGDTDTQYF.

CDR3 amino acids: CASSPMAVNEQFF. CDR3 nucleotides: TGTGCCAGCTCACCTATGGCTGTCAATGAGCAGTTCTTC. The chain is built from TRBV18 and TRBJ2-1; unclear D gene. The CDR3 sequence is 13 residues long. Between the trimmed V and J ends, which lost 3 bases and 6 bases, there was a span of 9 bases. Germline CDR1 is KGHSH and CDR2 is LQKENI.

The V call is TRBV27, the J call TRBJ2-7; tentative D call: TRBD1 (5 bases). Trimming removed 9 bases from V and 3 bases from J, with 18 bases in between. CDR1 MNHEY and CDR2 SMNVEV come from the germline V gene (reference sequence). This CDR3 has 14 amino acids. The CDR3 coding sequence is TGTGCCAGGGAAAGGACACCGCAGGGCTACGAGCAGTACGTC. Encoded protein: CARERTPQGYEQYV.

The rearrangement links TRBV2 to TRBJ2-1; D unclear. V lost 10 bases to trimming and J lost 5 bases, with 18 bases between them. The CDR3 covers 14 residues. Germline values: CDR1 SNHLY, CDR2 FYNNEI. The CDR3 DNA reads as TGTGCCATGGCGTTTGGCAGAGGCAACAATGAGCAGTTCTTC. It encodes CAMAFGRGNNEQFF.

This CDR3 is CASSKEIRYSYEQYV. The CDR3 DNA is TGTGCCAGCAGCAAAGAAATCCGCTACTCCTACGAGCAGTACGTC. The chain combines TRBV21-1 with TRBJ2-7; the table's TRBD2 call for D was not verified on the DNA. TRBV21-1 is shown as a pseudogene. The CDR3 length is 15 residues.

This chain connects TRBV3-1 (or the pseudogene TRBV3-2) to TRBJ1-4; D not certain. CDR1 is LGHDT, CDR2 YNNKEL, per germline (reference sequence). The CDR3 loop spans 12 amino acids. Trimming took 1 base from V and 6 from J, leaving 3 bases between them. The CDR3 is CASSQGDEKLFF. The CDR3 coding sequence is TGTGCCAGCAGCCAAGGGGATGAAAAACTGTTTTTT.

This chain connects TRBV9 to TRBJ1-2, with TRBD1 matching over 8 bases. The germline CDR1 and CDR2 sequences are SGDLS and YYNGEE. This CDR3 is 15 amino acids long. The trim removed 2 bases at V and 3 bases at J, leaving 6 bases unmatched. For the CDR3, the DNA is TGTGCCAGCAGCGTGGGGAACAGGGGGGACTATGGCTACACCTTC. Translated: CASSVGNRGDYGYTF.

The chain joins TRBV15 to TRBJ2-1, with TRBD2 identical over 15 bases. Germline V gene data show CDR1 as LNHNV and CDR2 as YYDKDF (reference sequence). The V and J ends lost 2 bases and 4 bases, in that order; junction bases with no gene match: 3. CDR3 length: 17 residues. CDR3 in DNA: TGTGCCACCAGCAGACGGACTAGCGGGGGGGTTTACAATGAGCAGTTCTTC. Its translation is CATSRRTSGGVYNEQFF.

Comments on this clone: The same CDR3 can be traced to other DNA sequences in this sample. The chain has TRBV27 and TRBJ1-5; D is undetermined. CDR3 length: 12 residues. Germline CDR1 is MNHEY and CDR2 is SMNVEV (reference sequence). V gave up 3 bases and J gave up 6 bases, with 6 bases separating them. The CDR3 DNA reads as TGTGCCAGCAGTTTGGTGGGTCAGCCCCAGCATTTT. It is translated as CASSLVGQPQHF.

J is TRBJ1-1 and V is TRBV12-3 or TRBV12-4; D is undetermined. V was pared by 1 base and J by 1 base, with 4 bases between. The CDR3 has 13 amino acids. CDR3 nucleotides: TGTGCCAGCAGTTTAGGACCGAACACTGAAGCTTTCTTT. Its translation: CASSLGPNTEAFF.

The chain employs TRBV30 and TRBJ1-1; the D gene is possibly TRBD1 (6 bases). The CDR3 is 14 residues long. Trimming removed 3 bases at V and 6 bases at J, with 17 bases between. Per germline, CDR1 GTSNPN and CDR2 SVGIG (reference sequence). CDR3 sequence reads: CAWRILRGAAEAFF. CDR3 sequence (DNA): TGTGCCTGGAGAATCCTTCGGGGGGCAGCTGAAGCTTTCTTT.

V and J are TRBV6-5 and TRBJ2-4; possibly TRBD2 for D (5 bases). Germline CDR1 and CDR2: MNHEY and SVGAGI. V lost 0 bases, J lost 2 bases, and 8 bases lay in between. The CDR3 is 15 amino acids. CDR3 region: CASSYSPGTKNIQYF. Here the CDR3 DNA reads TGTGCCAGCAGTTACTCCCCGGGAACCAAAAACATTCAGTACTTC.

The rearrangement uses TRBV5-1 and TRBJ1-2, with TRBD1 matching 10 bases. The germline V gene encodes CDR1 SGHRS and CDR2 YFSETQ. This CDR3 has 13 amino acids. The junction had 5 bases not matched to a gene; V was cut back by 5 bases and J by 7 bases. The CDR3 region is CASRTGGIGGYTF. Here the CDR3 DNA reads TGCGCCAGCAGGACAGGGGGCATAGGTGGCTACACCTTC.

This clone has a single count. The chain combines TRBV10-2 with TRBJ2-6; D is perhaps TRBD1 or TRBD2 (5 bases each). This CDR3 contains 16 residues. Germline V gives CDR1 WSHSY, CDR2 SAAADI. The V end was cut by 3 bases, the J end by 0 bases, with 9 bases between. CDR3 region: CASSDGTSSGANVLTF. CDR3 nucleotides: TGCGCCAGCAGTGACGGGACGAGCTCTGGGGCCAACGTCCTGACTTTC.

The V gene is TRBV6-2 or TRBV6-3, the J gene TRBJ1-2; D may be TRBD1 (6 bases). Germline CDR1 MNHEY, CDR2 SVGEGT. This CDR3 has 15 amino acids. V lost 4 bases and J 3 bases, leaving 15 bases between the germline ends. In nucleotides, the CDR3 is TGTGCCAGCAGTTGGGAACAGGGAGTCTACTATGGCTACACCTTC. Protein product: CASSWEQGVYYGYTF.